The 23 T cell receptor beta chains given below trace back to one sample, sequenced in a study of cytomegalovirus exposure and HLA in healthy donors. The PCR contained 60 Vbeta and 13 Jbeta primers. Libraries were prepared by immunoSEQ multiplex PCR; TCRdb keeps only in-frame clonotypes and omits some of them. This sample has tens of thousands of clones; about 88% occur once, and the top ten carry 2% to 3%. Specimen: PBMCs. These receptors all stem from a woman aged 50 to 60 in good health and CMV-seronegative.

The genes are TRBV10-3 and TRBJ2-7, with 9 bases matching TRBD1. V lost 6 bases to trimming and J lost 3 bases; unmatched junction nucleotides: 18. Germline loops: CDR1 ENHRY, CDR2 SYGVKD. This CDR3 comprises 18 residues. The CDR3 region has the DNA TGTGCCATCAGCGACAATTGGGTGGGGGACAGGGACCTCTACGAGCAGTACTTC. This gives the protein CAISDNWVGDRDLYEQYF.

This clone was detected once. CDR3 coding DNA: TGTGCCAGTAGTCCGACGACAGGGATTCTCAATCAGCCCCAGCATTTT. It codes for CASSPTTGILNQPQHF. This rearrangement joins TRBV19 to TRBJ1-5; 7 nucleotides agree with TRBD1. CDR3 length: 16 amino acids. The J segment lost 3 bases and the V segment lost 5 bases, leaving 10 bases of the junction unmatched. From germline, CDR1 is LNHDA and CDR2 SQIVND (reference sequence).

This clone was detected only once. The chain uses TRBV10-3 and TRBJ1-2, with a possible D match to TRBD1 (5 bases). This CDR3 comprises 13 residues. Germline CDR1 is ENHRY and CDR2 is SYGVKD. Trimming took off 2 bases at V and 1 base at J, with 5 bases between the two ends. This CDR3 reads CAISEGHNYGYTF. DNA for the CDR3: TGTGCCATCAGTGAGGGACATAACTATGGCTACACCTTC.

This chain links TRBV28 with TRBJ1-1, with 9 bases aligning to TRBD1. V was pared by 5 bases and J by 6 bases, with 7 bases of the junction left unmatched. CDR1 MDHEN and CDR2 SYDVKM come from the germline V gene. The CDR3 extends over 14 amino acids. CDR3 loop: CASSPRQGGPEAFF. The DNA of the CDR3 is TGTGCCAGCAGTCCCCGACAGGGGGGCCCTGAAGCTTTCTTT.

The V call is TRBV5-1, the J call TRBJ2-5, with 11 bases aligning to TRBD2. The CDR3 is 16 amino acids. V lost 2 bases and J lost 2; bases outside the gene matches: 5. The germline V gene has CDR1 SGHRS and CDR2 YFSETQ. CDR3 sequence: CASSLTSGGPQETQYF. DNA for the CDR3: TGCGCCAGCAGCTTAACTAGCGGGGGCCCTCAAGAGACCCAGTACTTC. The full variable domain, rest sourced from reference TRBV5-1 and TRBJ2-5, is KAGVTQTPRYLIKTRGQQVTLSCSPISGHRSVSWYQQTPGQGLQFLFEYFSETQRNKGNFPGRFSGRQFSNSRSEMNVSTLELGDSALYLCASSLTSGGPQETQYFGPGTRLLVL.

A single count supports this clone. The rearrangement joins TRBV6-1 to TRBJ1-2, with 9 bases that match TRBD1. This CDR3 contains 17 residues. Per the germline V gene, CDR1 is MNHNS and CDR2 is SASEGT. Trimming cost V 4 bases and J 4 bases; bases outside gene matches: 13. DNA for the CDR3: TGTGCCAGCAGTGCTGTCGGGACAGGGATGTTGGTCTATGGCTACACCTTC. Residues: CASSAVGTGMLVYGYTF.

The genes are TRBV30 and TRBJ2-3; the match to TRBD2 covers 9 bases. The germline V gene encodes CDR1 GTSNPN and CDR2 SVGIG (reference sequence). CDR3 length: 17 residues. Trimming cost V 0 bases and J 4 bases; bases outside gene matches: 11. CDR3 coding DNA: TGTGCCTGGAGTGTAGGCGGGCGGGGGGGCCCCGCAGATACGCAGTATTTT. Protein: CAWSVGGRGGPADTQYF.

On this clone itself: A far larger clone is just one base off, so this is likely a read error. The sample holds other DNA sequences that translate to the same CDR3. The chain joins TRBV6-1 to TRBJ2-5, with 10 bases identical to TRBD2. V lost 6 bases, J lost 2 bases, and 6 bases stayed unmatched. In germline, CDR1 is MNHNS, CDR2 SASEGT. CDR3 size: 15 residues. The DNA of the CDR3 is TGTGCCAGCAGCGAACTAGCGGGGTCTCAAGAGACCCAGTACTTC. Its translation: CASSELAGSQETQYF.

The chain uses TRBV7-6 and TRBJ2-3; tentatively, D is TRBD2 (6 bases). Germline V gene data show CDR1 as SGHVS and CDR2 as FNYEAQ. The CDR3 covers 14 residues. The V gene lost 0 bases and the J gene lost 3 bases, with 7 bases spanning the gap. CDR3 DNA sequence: TGTGCCAGCAGCTTAGCGGGGGGAACAGATACGCAGTATTTT. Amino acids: CASSLAGGTDTQYF.

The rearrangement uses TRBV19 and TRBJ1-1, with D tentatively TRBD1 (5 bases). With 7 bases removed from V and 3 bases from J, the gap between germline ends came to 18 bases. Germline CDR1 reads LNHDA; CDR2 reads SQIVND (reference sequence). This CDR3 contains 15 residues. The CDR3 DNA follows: TGTGCCAGTATTCAATTAGGGGCGGTGGACACTGAAGCTTTCTTT. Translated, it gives CASIQLGAVDTEAFF. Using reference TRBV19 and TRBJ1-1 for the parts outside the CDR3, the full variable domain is DGGITQSPKYLFRKEGQNVTLSCEQNLNHDAMYWYRQDPGQGLRLIYYSQIVNDFQKGDIAEGYSVSREKKESFPLTVTSAQKNPTAFYLCASIQLGAVDTEAFFGQGTRLTVV.

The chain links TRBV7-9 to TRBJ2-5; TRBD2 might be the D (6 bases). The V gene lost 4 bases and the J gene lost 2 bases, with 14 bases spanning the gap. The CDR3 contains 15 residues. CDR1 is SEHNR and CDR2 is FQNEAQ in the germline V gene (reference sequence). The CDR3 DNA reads TGTGCCAGCAGCTCGACAATCGGGGGACAAGAGACCCAGTACTTC. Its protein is CASSSTIGGQETQYF. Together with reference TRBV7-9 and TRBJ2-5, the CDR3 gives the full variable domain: DTGVSQNPRHKITKRGQNVTFRCDPISEHNRLYWYRQTLGQGPEFLTYFQNEAQLEKSRLLSDRFSAERPKGSFSTLEIQRTEQGDSAMYLCASSSTIGGQETQYFGPGTRLLVL.

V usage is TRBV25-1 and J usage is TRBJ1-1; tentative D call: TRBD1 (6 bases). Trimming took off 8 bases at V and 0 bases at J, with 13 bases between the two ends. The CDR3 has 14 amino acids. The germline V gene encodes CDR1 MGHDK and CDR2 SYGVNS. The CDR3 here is CASEPGQMNTEAFF. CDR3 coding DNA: TGTGCCAGCGAGCCCGGACAGATGAACACTGAAGCTTTCTTT.

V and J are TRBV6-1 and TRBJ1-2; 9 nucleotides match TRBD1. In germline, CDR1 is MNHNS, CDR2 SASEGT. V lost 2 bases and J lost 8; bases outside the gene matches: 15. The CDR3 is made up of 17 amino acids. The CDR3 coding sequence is TGTGCCAGCAGTGAATCAGGGACAGGGCGGTCTAGTCGAGGCTACACCTTC. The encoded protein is CASSESGTGRSSRGYTF.

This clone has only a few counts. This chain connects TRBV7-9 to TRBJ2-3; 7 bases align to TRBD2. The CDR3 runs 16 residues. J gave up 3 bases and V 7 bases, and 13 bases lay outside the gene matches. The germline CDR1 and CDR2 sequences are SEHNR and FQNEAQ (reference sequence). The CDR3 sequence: CASIPTTGEGTDTQYF. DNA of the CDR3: TGTGCCAGCATCCCCACGACGGGGGAGGGTACAGATACGCAGTATTTT.

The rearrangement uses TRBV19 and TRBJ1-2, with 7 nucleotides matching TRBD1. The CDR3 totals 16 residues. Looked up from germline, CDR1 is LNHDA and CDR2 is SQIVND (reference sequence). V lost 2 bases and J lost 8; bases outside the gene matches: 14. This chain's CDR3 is CASSIFPTDRESGYTF. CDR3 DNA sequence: TGTGCCAGTAGTATATTTCCCACCGACAGGGAAAGCGGCTACACCTTC.

CDR3 loop: CASSSDTDPTGGYTF. CDR3 sequence (DNA): TGTGCCAGCAGCTCAGACACAGATCCGACAGGAGGCTACACCTTC. The chain links TRBV5-6 to TRBJ1-2; tentative D call: TRBD1 (6 bases). The CDR3 has 15 amino acids. V was pared by 3 bases and J by 8 bases, with 20 bases between. Germline lookup yields CDR1 SGHDT and CDR2 YYEEEE.

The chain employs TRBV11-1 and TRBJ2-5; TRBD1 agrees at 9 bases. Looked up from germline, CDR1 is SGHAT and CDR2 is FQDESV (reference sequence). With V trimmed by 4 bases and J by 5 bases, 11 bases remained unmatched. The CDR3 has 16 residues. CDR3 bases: TGTGCCAGCAGCTCGGGGACAGGGAGCTCCACGGAGACCCAGTACTTC. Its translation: CASSSGTGSSTETQYF.

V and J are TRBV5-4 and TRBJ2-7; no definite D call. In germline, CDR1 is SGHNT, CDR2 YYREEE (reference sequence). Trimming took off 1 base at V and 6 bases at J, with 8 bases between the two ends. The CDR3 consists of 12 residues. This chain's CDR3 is CASSLYLTEQYF. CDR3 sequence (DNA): TGTGCCAGCAGCTTGTATCTAACCGAGCAGTACTTC.

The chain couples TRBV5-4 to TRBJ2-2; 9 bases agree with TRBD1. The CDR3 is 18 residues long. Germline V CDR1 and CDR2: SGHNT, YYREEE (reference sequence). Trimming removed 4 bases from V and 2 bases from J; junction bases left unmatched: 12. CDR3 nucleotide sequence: TGTGCCAGCAGCACTTACCGGGACAGGGAGTTCAACACCGGGGAGCTGTTTTTT. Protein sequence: CASSTYRDREFNTGELFF.

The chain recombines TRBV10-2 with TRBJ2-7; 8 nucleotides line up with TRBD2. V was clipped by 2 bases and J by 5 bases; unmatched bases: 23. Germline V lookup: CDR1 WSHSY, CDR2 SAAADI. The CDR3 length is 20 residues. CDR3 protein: CASSEGAGSSILGLADEQYF. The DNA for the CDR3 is TGCGCCAGCAGTGAGGGGGCGGGCAGTTCAATCCTTGGACTAGCAGACGAGCAGTACTTC.

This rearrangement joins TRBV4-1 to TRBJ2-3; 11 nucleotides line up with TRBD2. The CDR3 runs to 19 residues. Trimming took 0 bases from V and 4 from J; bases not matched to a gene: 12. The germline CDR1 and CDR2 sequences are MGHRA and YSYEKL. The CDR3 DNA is TGCGCCAGCAGCCAAGAAGGTAGCGGGAGGGCCTCTGGTGCAGATACGCAGTATTTT. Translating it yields CASSQEGSGRASGADTQYF.

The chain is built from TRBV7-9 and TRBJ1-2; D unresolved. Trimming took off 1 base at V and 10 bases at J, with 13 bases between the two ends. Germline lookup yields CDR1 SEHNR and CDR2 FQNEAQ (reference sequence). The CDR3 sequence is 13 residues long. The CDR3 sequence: CASSLDHATDYTF. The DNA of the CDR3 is TGTGCCAGCAGCTTAGATCACGCGACTGACTACACCTTC.

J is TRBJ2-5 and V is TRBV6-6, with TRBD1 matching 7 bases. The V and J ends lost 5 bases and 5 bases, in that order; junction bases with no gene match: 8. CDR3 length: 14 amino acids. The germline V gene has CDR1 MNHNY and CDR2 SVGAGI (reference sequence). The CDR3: CASSARQGRETQYF. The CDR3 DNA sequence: TGTGCCAGCAGTGCGCGACAGGGACGGGAGACCCAGTACTTC.